Sequencing of this T cell receptor (beta chain) was carried out in a study of blood T cell repertoires in COVID-19. V lost 7 bases to trimming and J lost 5 bases; unmatched junction nucleotides: 15. The CDR3 spans 16 residues. Germline lookup yields CDR1 LGHNT and CDR2 FRNRAP. In the original processing: Nucleated cell number was recorded as an estimate derived from reference gene primer amplification. Clones were sequenced by immunoSEQ multiplex PCR, and TCRdb holds only the in-frame ones, with some missing. The DNA was the basis for D and trimming; V, J and clone size are from that table. The sample has about 200,000 clones; 88% are singletons.

The receptor's source is a man younger than 35 with active or convalescent COVID-19. The sequenced sample consisted of peripheral blood. The V and J genes are TRBV12-5 and TRBJ2-5, with 8 bases identical to TRBD1. CDR3 DNA sequence: TGTGCTAGTGCCCCGTTTGGTCAGGGGGCCGGGGAGACCCAGTACTTC. Its translation is CASAPFGQGAGETQYF.